This T cell receptor beta chain came from a study of blood T cell repertoires in COVID-19. Overall study context: Both acute and convalescent COVID-19 samples were obtained from the United States, Italy and Spain. PBMCs, B-cell-depleted T cells, or T cells provided the cDNA or gDNA that made up the material.

CDR1 and CDR2 (germline): LGHNT, FRNRAP. The CDR3 extends over 13 amino acids. V was trimmed by 2 bases and J by 1 base, leaving 6 bases between them. Study processing details: Reference gene primer amplification gave estimated nucleated cell counts. Produced via immunoSEQ multiplex PCR; TCRdb's table is partial and in-frame only. D and trimming come from the DNA, and the V and J calls and clone size come from that table. In the table there are about 140,000 clones, around 91% of which are singletons. The TCR comes from a woman aged 55-69 years with active COVID-19. The specimen sequenced was peripheral blood. The chain is built from TRBV12-5 and TRBJ2-7; D unresolved. The CDR3 region is CASGLPVSYEQYF. The CDR3 DNA sequence: TGTGCTAGTGGTTTGCCAGTTTCCTACGAGCAGTACTTC. Full variable domain (outside the CDR3, taken from reference TRBV12-5 and TRBJ2-7): DARVTQTPRHKVTEMGQEVTMRCQPILGHNTVFWYRQTMMQGLELLAYFRNRAPLDDSGMPKDRFSAEMPDATLATLKIQPSEPRDSAVYFCASGLPVSYEQYFGPGTRLTVT.